This T cell receptor (beta chain) comes out of a study of T cells in Graves' hyperthyroidism and ophthalmopathy (dated by TCRdb to between 2019 and 2020). In terms of the full investigation: Peripheral blood was collected at initial diagnosis, before any treatment. To identify distinguishing TCR V-J signatures, a discovery cohort of about 100 patients was used, comprising 40 to 45 with Graves' ophthalmopathy and some 60 with stable Graves' hyperthyroidism. Whether ophthalmopathy could be predicted prospectively was tested in an independent validation cohort made up of about 18 hyperthyroidism patients plus 17 patients who later progressed to ophthalmopathy. The 75 to 100 discovery patients were randomly split 7:3 into training and test sets. Thyroid tissue and blood T-cell repertoires from about six Graves' hyperthyroidism patients were also compared in the study. Once sampling was done, hyperthyroidism patients were given methimazole at a starting dose of 30 mg daily, whereas ophthalmopathy patients were given high-dose intravenous methylprednisolone. TCR Vbeta CDR3 sequencing of roughly 140 peripheral blood samples (43 ophthalmopathy, 70 to 85 hyperthyroidism and roughly 17 progressor patients) is reported in the paper. On the study overall, not on this receptor specifically: In cross-validation, a model built on a 13 V-J signature told ophthalmopathy apart from stable hyperthyroidism with 85% to 90% sensitivity and about 81% specificity, and in testing the same model reached 80%/75%. No statistical method was used to fix the sample size in advance, and group allocation was not hidden from the investigators. Most expanded thyroid clonotypes (frequency above 0.001) were also found in blood, which suggests that blood repertoires may mirror thyroid immune responses. During validation, the model predicted progression to ophthalmopathy a median of about 5.9 months ahead of onset, with around 71% sensitivity and roughly 75% specificity.

TCR beta CDR3 regions were amplified from RNA transcripts. For the first round of RT-PCR on the TCR CDR3, the HTBI primer set was used together with the Qiagen OneStep RT-PCR kit. Libraries were constructed in a second round of multiplex PCR, after which size selection and purification were carried out. Sequencing of the libraries was done on an Illumina HiSeq2000 using paired-end 100 bp reads. The study's own analysis went as follows. Raw data were processed with SOAPnuke, discarding reads with adapters, uncalled bases, mean Phred below 15, or no exact constant-primer or identifier match. High-quality paired reads were merged using COPE v1.2.5, and each unique nucleotide sequence was defined as a clonotype. MiTCR v1.1 was used to align clonotypes to the IMGT TRBV, TRBD and TRBJ reference segments. Only V-J combinations with frequency above 0.0001, covering 98% to 99.2% of repertoires, were analysed. The TCS score was defined as the ratio of F50 (clonal expansion) to E x V (chaos), calculated using BLOSUM62-based TCRdist between CDR3 peptides within each V-J. Welch's t-statistics and random forest reduced around 550 V-J features to fewer than 15, which were used in a naive Bayes classifier (R e1071). The Morisita-Horn index was used to measure how similar the thyroid and blood repertoires were. Using fastp trimming at Q25 and MiXCR clonotype assembly, TCRdb reanalyzed the public sequencing data and kept in-frame beta chains. CDR3 protein duplicates are merged, each entry listing the most common genes and DNA. The V and J calls and clone size are TCRdb's, not the authors'. This sample lists tens of thousands of distinct CDR3 sequences; about 50% were detected once. The ten most abundant clones make up roughly 3.4% of the sample.

Per the germline V gene, WSHSY is the CDR1 and SAAADI is the CDR2. Inclusive of the bounding cysteine and phenylalanine, the CDR3 is 14 residues long. Just the 42-base CDR3 DNA is kept, in frame starting at base 1. A distance of 12 bases separates the germline ends of V and J, which lose 2 bases and 5 bases respectively. Concerning this clonotype itself: The clone's antigen remains unknown. Nothing much larger sits one base from this clone, and base qualities are not available.

Ophthalmopathy patients had moderately to severely active disease, Clinical Activity Score of at least 3, NOSPECS grade of at least 4, and duration under 3 months. Any patient with an uncontrolled infection, another autoimmune disease, pregnancy or lactation was excluded. Diagnoses were established on the basis of clinical symptoms, serum thyroxine and TRAb, thyroid ultrasound, and orbital computed tomography. PBMCs were isolated from about 9.1 ml of fresh peripheral blood by Ficoll-Paque density gradient centrifugation. Total RNA was extracted with Trizol reagent, and quality was checked on an Agilent 2100 Bioanalyzer.

This clonotype was sampled from a woman aged 60-75 years with Graves' ophthalmopathy. The sequenced sample was blood. The sequence joins TRBV10-2 to TRBJ2-5; possibly the D gene is TRBD1, per 6 matching bases. The nucleotides are TGCGCCAGCAGTGAGGTAGCAGGGGTGGAGACCCAGTACTTC. It encodes CASSEVAGVETQYF.